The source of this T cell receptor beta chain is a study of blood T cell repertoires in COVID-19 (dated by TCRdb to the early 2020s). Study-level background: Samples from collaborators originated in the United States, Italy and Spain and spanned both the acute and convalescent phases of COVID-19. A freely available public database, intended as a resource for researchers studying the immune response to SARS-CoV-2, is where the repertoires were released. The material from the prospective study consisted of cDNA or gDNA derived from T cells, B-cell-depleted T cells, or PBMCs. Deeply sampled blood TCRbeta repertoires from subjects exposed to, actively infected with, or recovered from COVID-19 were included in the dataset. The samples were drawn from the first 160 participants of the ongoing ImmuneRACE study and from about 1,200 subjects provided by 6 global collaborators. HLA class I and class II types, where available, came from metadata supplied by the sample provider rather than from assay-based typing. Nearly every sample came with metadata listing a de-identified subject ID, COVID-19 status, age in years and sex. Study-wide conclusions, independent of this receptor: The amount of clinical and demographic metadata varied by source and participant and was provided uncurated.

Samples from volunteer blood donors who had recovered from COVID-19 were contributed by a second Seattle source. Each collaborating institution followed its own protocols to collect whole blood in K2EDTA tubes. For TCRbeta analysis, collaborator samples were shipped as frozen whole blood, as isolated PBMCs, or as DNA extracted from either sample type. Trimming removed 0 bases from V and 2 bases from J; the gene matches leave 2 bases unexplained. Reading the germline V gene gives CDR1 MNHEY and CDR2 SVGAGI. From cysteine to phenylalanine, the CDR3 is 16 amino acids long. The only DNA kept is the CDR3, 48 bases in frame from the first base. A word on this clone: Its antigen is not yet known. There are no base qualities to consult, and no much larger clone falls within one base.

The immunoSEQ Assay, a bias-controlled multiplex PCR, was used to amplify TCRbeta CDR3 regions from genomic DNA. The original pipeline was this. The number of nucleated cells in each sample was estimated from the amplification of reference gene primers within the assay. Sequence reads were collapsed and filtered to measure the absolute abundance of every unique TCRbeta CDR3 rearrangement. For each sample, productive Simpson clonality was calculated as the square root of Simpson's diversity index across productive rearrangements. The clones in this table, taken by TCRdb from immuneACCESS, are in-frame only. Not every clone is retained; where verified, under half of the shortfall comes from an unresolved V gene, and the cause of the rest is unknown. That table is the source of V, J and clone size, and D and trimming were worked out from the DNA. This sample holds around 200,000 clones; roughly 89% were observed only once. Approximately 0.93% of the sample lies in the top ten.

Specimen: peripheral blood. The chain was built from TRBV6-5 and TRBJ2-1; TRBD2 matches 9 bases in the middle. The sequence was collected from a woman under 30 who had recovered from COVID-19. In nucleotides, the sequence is TGTGCCAGCAGTTACTCTGGCGGGAGGGCCTACAATGAGCAGTTCTTC. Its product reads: CASSYSGGRAYNEQFF.